This TCR beta chain was identified during a study of T cell repertoires in cytomegalovirus infection. This CDR3 contains 16 residues. Germline V gene data show CDR1 as SNHLY and CDR2 as FYNNEI. Details on this clonotype: The antigen is unknown. An end of the junction does not agree with germline; a read error may underlie this.

Using its own MiXCR run on the reads, TCRdb lists one record per CDR3 protein. The sample records 650,000 to 900,000 distinct CDR3 sequences, 32% being singletons. This receptor was obtained from a human donor in good health (CMV status not recorded). Some clones in this sample may be carry-over from other donors' samples. The sample here was cultured CD8+ T cells from PBMCs, taken from culture after CMV antigen stimulation. The chain carries TRBV2 and TRBJ2-7; the match to TRBD2 covers 9 bases. CDR3 region: CANSVSAGGEFYEQYF. The CDR3 nucleotides read TGTGCCAACAGTGTTAGTGCGGGAGGGGAGTTCTACGAGCAGTACTTC.